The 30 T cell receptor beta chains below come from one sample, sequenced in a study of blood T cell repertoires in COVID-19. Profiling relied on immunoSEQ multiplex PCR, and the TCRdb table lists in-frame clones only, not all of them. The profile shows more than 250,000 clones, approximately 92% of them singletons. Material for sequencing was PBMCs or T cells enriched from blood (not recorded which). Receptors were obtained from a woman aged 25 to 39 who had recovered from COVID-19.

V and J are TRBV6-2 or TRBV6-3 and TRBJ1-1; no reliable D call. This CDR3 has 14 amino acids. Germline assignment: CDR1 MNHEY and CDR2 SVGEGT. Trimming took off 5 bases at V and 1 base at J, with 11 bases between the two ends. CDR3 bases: TGTGCCAGCAGTGTCCTGGGCCCGAACACTGAAGCTTTCTTT. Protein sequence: CASSVLGPNTEAFF.

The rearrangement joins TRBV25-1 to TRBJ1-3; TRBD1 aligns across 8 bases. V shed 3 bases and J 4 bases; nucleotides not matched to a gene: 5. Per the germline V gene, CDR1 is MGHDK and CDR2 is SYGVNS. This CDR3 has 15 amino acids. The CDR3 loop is CASSETGDGGNTIYF. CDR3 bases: TGTGCCAGCAGTGAGACAGGGGACGGAGGAAACACCATATATTTT.

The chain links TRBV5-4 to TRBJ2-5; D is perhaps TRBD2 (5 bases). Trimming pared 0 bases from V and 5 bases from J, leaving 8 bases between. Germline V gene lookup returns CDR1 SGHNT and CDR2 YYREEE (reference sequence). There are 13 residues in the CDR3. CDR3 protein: CASSLGERETQYF. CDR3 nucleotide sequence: TGTGCCAGCAGCTTGGGGGAGCGGGAGACCCAGTACTTC.

DNA for the CDR3: TGTGCCAGCGGAGAATATGAGCAGTTCTTC. This gives the protein CASGEYEQFF. The J gene is TRBJ2-1, the V gene TRBV2; unclear D gene. CDR1 and CDR2 (germline): SNHLY, FYNNEI. The CDR3 is made up of 10 amino acids. Trimming removed 8 bases at V and 8 bases at J, with 7 bases between.

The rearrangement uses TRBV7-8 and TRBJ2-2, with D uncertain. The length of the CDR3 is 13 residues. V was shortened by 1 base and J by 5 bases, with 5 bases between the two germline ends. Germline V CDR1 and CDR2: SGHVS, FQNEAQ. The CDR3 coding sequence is TGTGCCAGCAGCTTAGGTCAAACCGGGGAGCTGTTTTTT. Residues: CASSLGQTGELFF.

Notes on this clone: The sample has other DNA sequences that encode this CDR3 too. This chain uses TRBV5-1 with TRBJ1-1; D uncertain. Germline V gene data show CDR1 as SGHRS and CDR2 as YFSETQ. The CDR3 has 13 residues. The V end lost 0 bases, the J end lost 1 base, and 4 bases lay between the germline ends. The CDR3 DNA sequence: TGCGCCAGCAGCTTGGCGGGGAACACTGAAGCTTTCTTT. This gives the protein CASSLAGNTEAFF.

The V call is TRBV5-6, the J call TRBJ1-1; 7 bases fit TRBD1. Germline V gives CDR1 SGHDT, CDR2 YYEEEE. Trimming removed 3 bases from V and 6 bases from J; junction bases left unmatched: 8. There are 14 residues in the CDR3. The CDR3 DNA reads TGTGCCAGCAGCTCCAAAAACAGGGGCCCTGAAGCTTTCTTT. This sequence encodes CASSSKNRGPEAFF.

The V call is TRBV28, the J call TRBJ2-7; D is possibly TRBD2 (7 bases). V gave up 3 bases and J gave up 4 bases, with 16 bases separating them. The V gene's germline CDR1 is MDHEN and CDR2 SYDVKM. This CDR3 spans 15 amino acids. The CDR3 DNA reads TGTGCCAGCAGTTTGGGGGCTAGCGGAAAGTACGAGCAGTACTTC. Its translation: CASSLGASGKYEQYF.

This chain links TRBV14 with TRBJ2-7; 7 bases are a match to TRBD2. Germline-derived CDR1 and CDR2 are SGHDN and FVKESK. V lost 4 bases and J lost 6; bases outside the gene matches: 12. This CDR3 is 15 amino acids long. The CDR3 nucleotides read TGTGCCAGCAGCCGCCACACTGGGACGGGGGGCGAGCAGTACTTC. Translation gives CASSRHTGTGGEQYF.

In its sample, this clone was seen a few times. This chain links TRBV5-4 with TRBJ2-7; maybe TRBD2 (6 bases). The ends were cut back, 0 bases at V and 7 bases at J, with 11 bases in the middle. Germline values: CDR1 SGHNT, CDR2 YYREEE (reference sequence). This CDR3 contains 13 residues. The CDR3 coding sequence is TGTGCCAGCAGCTTGGCCGGTGGGAGGGAGCAGTACTTC. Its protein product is CASSLAGGREQYF. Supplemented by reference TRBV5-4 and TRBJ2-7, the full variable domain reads ETGVTQSPTHLIKTRGQQVTLRCSSQSGHNTVSWYQQALGQGPQFIFQYYREEENGRGNFPPRFSGLQFPNYSSELNVNALELDDSALYLCASSLAGGREQYFGPGTRLTVT.

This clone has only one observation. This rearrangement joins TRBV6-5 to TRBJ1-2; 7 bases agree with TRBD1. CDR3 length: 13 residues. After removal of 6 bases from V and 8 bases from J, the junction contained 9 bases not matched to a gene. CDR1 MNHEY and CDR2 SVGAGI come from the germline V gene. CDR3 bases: TGTGCCAGCAGCGAGACAGGGCGAGGAGGCTACACCTTC. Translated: CASSETGRGGYTF.

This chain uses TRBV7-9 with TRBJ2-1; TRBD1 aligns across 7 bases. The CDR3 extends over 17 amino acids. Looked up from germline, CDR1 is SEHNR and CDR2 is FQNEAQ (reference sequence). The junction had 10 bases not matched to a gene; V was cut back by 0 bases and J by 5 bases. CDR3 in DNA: TGTGCCAGCAGCTTAGCCCCGGCAGGGGGATCTCACAATGAGCAGTTCTTC. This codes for CASSLAPAGGSHNEQFF.

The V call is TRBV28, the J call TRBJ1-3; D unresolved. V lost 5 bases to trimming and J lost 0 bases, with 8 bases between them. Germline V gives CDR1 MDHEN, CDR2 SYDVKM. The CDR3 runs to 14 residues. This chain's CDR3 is CASSTPGSGNTIYF. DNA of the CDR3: TGTGCCAGCAGTACGCCGGGCTCTGGAAACACCATATATTTT.

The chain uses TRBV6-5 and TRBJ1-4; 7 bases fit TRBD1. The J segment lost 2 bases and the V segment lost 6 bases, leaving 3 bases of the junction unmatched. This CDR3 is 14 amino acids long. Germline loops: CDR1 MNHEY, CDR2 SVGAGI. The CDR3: CASSRTGTNEKLFF. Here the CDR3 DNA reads TGTGCCAGCAGCAGGACAGGTACTAATGAAAAACTGTTTTTT.

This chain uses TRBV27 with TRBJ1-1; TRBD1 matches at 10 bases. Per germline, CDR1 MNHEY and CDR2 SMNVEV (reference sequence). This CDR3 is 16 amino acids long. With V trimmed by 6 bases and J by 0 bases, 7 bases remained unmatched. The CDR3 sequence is CASRRDRGGMNTEAFF. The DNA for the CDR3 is TGTGCCAGCAGGCGGGACAGGGGAGGGATGAACACTGAAGCTTTCTTT.

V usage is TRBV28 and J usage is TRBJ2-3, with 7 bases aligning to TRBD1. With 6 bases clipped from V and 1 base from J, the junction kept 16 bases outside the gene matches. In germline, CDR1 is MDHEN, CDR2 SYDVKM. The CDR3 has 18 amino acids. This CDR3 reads CASSTPKTAGQGTDTQYF. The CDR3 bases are TGTGCCAGCAGCACTCCAAAAACAGCCGGACAGGGCACAGATACGCAGTATTTT.

CDR3 nucleotides: TGTGCCACCAATCGTGACAGGGGTCCAGAGACCCAGTACTTC. Its translation is CATNRDRGPETQYF. The genes are TRBV15 and TRBJ2-5; 8 nucleotides line up with TRBD1. Unmatched junction bases numbered 8, after V lost 7 bases and J lost 4 bases. Germline CDR1 and CDR2: LNHNV and YYDKDF (reference sequence). CDR3 length: 14 amino acids.

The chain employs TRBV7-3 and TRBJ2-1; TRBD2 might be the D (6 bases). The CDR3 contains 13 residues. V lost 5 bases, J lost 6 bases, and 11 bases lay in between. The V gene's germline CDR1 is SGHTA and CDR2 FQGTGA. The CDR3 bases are TGTGCCAGCAGCCCCGGGACTCCCAATGAGCAGTTCTTC. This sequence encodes CASSPGTPNEQFF.

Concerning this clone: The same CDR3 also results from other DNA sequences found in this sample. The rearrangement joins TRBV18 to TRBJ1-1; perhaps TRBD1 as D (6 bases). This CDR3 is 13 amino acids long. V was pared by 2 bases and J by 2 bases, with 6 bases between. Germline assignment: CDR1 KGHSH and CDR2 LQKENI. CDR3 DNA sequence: TGTGCCAGCTCACCAGGGGGCAACACTGAAGCTTTCTTT. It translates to CASSPGGNTEAFF.

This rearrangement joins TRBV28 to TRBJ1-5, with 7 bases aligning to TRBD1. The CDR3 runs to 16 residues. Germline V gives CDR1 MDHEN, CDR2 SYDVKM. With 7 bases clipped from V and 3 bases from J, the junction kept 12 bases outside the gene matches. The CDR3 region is CASTKTGTAYNQPQHF. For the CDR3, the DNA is TGTGCCAGCACCAAGACGGGGACAGCCTACAATCAGCCCCAGCATTTT.

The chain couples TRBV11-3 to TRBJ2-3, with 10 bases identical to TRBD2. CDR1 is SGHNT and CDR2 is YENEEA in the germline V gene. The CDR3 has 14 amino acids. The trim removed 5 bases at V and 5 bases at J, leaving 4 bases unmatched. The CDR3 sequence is CASSQSGGEDTQYF. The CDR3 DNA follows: TGTGCCAGCAGCCAAAGCGGGGGGGAAGATACGCAGTATTTT.

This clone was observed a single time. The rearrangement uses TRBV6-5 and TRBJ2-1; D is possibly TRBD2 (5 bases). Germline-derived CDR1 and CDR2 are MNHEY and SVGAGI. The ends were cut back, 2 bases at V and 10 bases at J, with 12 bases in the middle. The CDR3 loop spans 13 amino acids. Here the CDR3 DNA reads TGTGCCAGCAGTTACGGGGAGAGCTTGGAGCAGTTCTTC. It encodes CASSYGESLEQFF.

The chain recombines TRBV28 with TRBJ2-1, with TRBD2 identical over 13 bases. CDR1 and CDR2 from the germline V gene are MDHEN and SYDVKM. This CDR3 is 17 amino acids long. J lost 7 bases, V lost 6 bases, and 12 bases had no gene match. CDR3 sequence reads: CASRAPLAGGFRNEQFF. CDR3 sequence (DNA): TGTGCCAGCAGGGCCCCACTAGCGGGAGGGTTTAGGAATGAGCAGTTCTTC.

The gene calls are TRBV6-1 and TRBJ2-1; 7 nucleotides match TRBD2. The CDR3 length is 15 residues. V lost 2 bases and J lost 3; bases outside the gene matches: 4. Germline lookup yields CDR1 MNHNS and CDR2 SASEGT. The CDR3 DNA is TGTGCCAGCAGTGAATCTAGCGGATTCTACAATGAGCAGTTCTTC. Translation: CASSESSGFYNEQFF.

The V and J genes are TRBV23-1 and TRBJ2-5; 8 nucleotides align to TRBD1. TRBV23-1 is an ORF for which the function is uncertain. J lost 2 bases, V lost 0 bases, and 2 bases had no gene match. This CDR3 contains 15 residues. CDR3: CASSQSTGEQETQYF. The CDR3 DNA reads TGCGCCAGCAGTCAATCGACAGGGGAACAAGAGACCCAGTACTTC.

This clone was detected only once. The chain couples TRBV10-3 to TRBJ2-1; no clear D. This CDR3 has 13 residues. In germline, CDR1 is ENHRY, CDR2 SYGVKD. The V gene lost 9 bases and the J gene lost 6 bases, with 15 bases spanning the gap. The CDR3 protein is CAISGSDSNEQFF. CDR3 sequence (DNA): TGTGCCATTTCCGGGTCAGACTCCAATGAGCAGTTCTTC.

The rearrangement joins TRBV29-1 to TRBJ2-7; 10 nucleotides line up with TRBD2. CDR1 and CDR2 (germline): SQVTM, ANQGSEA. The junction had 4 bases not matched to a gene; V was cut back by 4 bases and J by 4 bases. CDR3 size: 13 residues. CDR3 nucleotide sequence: TGCAGCGTTGGGGCTAGCGGGAGTTACGAGCAGTACTTC. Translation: CSVGASGSYEQYF.

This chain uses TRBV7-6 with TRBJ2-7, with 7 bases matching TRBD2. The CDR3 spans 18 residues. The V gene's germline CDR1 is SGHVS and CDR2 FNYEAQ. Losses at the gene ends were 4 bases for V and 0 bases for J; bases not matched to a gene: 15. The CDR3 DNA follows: TGTGCCAGCAGCTCCGAGTCCCTGGCGGGAGCCTTCTCCTACGAGCAGTACTTC. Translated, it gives CASSSESLAGAFSYEQYF.

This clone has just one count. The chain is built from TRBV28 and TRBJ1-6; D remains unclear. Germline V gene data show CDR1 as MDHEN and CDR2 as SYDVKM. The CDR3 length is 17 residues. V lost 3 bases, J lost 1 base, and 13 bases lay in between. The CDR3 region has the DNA TGTGCCAGCAGTTTGCAGTTTCGCGGGTCCTATAATTCACCCCTCCACTTT. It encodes CASSLQFRGSYNSPLHF. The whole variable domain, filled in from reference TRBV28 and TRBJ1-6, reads DVKVTQSSRYLVKRTGEKVFLECVQDMDHENMFWYRQDPGLGLRLIYFSYDVKMKEKGDIPEGYSVSREKKERFSLILESASTNQTSMYLCASSLQFRGSYNSPLHFGNGTRLTVT.

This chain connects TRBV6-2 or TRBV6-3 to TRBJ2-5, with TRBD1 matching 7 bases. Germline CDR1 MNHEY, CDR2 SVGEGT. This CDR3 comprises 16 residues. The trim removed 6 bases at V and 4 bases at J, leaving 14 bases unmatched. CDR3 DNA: TGTGCCAGCAGCCCGAGGACAGGCCACAGCGCAGAGACCCAGTACTTC. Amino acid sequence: CASSPRTGHSAETQYF.